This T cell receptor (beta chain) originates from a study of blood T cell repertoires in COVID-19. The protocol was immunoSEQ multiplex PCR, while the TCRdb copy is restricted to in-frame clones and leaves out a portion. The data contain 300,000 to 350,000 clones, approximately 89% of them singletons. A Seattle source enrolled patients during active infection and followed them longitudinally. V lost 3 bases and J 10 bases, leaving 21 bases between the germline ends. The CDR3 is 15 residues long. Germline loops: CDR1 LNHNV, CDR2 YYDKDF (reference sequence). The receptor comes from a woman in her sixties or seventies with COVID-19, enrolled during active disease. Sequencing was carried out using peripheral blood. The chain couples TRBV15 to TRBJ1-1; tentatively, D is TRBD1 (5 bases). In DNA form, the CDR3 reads TGTGCCACCAGCAGGGAAGGACACCCCTCGAAAGCAGCTTTCTTT. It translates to CATSREGHPSKAAFF.